The rows below give T cell receptor beta chains drawn from one sample of a study of CD8+ T cells in alopecia areata. The protocol was immunoSEQ multiplex PCR, while the TCRdb copy is restricted to in-frame clones and leaves out a portion. This table has 150,000 or so clones, 55% appearing once. Sequencing was done on a sample of CD4+ T cells sorted from blood. All receptors come from a human donor in good health. The CDR3 runs from the conserved cysteine through the conserved F or W. D genes are given only for firm matches. The listing skips clone size in some rows; elsewhere it reads once, few, many or a size class.

V gene	J gene	clone size	D gene	CDR3 protein	CDR3 DNA
TRBV5-1	TRBJ2-1	-	TRBD1	CASSQTGAGQFF	TGCGCCAGCAGCCAGACAGGGGCTGGGCAGTTCTTC
TRBV2	TRBJ1-5	-	TRBD1	CASSGDSLNQPQHF	TGTGCCAGCAGTGGGGACAGCCTCAATCAGCCCCAGCATTTT
TRBV29-1	TRBJ2-7	few	-	CSVALSGSQEQYF	TGCAGCGTTGCTCTCTCCGGGAGCCAGGAGCAGTACTTC
TRBV25-1	TRBJ2-3	-	-	CAIQSPTRTDTQYF	TGTGCCATCCAAAGCCCGACCCGCACAGATACGCAGTATTTT
TRBV6-1	TRBJ1-5	-	-	CASRTQGGERQPQHF	TGTGCCAGCAGAACCCAGGGAGGCGAAAGACAGCCCCAGCATTTT
TRBV28	TRBJ2-7	few	-	CASSVTFLQSSYEQYF	TGTGCCAGCAGTGTAACCTTCTTACAGAGCTCCTACGAGCAGTACTTC
TRBV28	TRBJ2-2	few	TRBD1	CASSAGGAGIGELFF	TGTGCCAGCAGTGCAGGGGGCGCGGGTATCGGGGAGCTGTTTTTT
TRBV30	TRBJ1-5	-	-	CAWSLAGNQPQHF	TGTGCCTGGAGCCTCGCGGGCAATCAGCCCCAGCATTTT
TRBV29-1	TRBJ2-7	-	TRBD1	CSVRTGKAYEQYF	TGCAGCGTACGGACAGGGAAAGCCTACGAGCAGTACTTC
TRBV5-1	TRBJ2-5	-	-	CASSYIPLAQETQYF	TGCGCCAGCAGCTACATCCCCTTGGCTCAAGAGACCCAGTACTTC
TRBV9	TRBJ1-2	-	TRBD1	CASSVAGTDYGYTF	TGTGCCAGCAGCGTAGCGGGGACAGACTATGGCTACACCTTC
TRBV5-1	TRBJ2-5	-	-	CASSLESGGQETQYF	TGCGCCAGCAGCTTGGAATCCGGAGGGCAAGAGACCCAGTACTTC
TRBV7-2	TRBJ2-1	few	-	CASSLAPPRNEQFF	TGTGCCAGCAGCTTAGCGCCGCCAAGGAATGAGCAGTTCTTC
TRBV30	TRBJ2-1	few	TRBD2	CAWSAEGGRFGQFF	TGTGCCTGGAGTGCCGAAGGCGGGAGGTTCGGGCAGTTCTTC
TRBV6-5	TRBJ1-3	-	-	CASRNRASGNTIYF	TGTGCCAGCAGAAACAGGGCCTCTGGAAACACCATATATTTT
TRBV29-1	TRBJ1-2	few	-	CSADTNRQVPGYTF	TGCAGCGCTGATACGAACAGACAGGTCCCTGGCTACACCTTC
TRBV23-1	TRBJ2-7	few	-	CASSSGAYEQYF	TGCGCCAGCTCCTCAGGGGCCTACGAGCAGTACTTC
TRBV18	TRBJ2-5	-	-	CASSSSTSQETQYF	TGTGCCAGCTCATCAAGTACATCCCAAGAGACCCAGTACTTC